This T cell receptor (beta chain) derives from a study of Graves' ophthalmopathy and Graves' hyperthyroidism. CDR3 length: 10 amino acids. Deletions cut 7 bases from V and 5 bases from J, with 5 bases between. Looked up from germline, CDR1 is SNHLY and CDR2 is FYNNEI. More than 7.5 ml of fresh blood yielded the PBMCs by density gradient. Overall study results and limits: In separating ophthalmopathy from stable hyperthyroidism, a 13-signature model achieved nearly 90% sensitivity and over 80% specificity. The model's prediction of ophthalmopathy progression had roughly 71% sensitivity and approximately 72% specificity.

This clonotype was seen at least ten times. Antigen unknown. Amplifying from RNA transcripts, the study obtained TCR beta CDR3 regions. HTBI primers served in a first-round RT-PCR, which a second-round multiplex PCR followed. TCRdb re-derived calls from the multiplex PCR reads in MiXCR, one entry per CDR3 protein. The sample consists of hundreds of thousands of distinct CDR3 sequences, 15% to 17% of them appearing once. Sequencing used peripheral blood. The rearrangement links TRBV2 to TRBJ2-5; no reliable D call. This TCR was recovered from a woman aged 18-29 years with stable Graves' hyperthyroidism. CDR3 bases: TGTGCCAGCACGAGGGAGACCCAGTACTTC. The encoded protein is CASTRETQYF.